This entry is about one T cell receptor (beta chain). What it recognizes is unknown. V gave up 7 bases and J gave up 5 bases, with 14 bases separating them. The length of the CDR3 is 14 residues. Per germline, CDR1 MNHNS and CDR2 SASEGT. Some clones are missing from TCRdb's copy, which holds only in-frame ones; the method was immunoSEQ multiplex PCR. The sample yields some 140,000 clones, about 82% seen once. This entry is derived from a study of cytomegalovirus exposure and HLA in healthy donors. Overall study context: The 120 validation repertoires, a later analysis reported, used the same platform as the 700 or so repertoires from the first cohort.

The study's findings and limits: Subsequent analysis of the approximately 110 validation repertoires found a tendency for first-cohort TCR clusters to co-occur.

The genes are TRBV6-1 and TRBJ1-4; tentatively, D is TRBD1 (5 bases). Source material: PBMCs. This receptor was taken from a human donor in good health. CDR3 DNA: TGTGCCAGCACGTGGTCAGGGCCGAATGAAAAACTGTTTTTT. Protein product: CASTWSGPNEKLFF.